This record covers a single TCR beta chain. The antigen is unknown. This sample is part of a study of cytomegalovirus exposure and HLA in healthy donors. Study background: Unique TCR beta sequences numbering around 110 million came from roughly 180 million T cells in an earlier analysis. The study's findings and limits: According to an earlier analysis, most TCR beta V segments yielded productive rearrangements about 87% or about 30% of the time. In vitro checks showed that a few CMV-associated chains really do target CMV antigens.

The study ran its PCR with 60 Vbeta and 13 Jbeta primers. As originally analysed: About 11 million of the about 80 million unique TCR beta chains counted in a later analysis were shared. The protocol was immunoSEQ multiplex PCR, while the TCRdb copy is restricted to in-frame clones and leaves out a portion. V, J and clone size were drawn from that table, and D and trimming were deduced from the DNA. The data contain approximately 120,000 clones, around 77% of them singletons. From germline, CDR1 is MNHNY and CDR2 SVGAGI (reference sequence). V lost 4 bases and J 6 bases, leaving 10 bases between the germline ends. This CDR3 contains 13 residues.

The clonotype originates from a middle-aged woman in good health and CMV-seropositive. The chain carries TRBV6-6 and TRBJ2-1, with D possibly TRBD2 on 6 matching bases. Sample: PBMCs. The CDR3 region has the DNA TGTGCCAGCAGTTTGGGACTCCTCAATGAGCAGTTCTTC. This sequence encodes CASSLGLLNEQFF.